This TCR beta chain was obtained from a study of T cells in localized non-small cell lung cancer (dated by TCRdb to between 2020 and 2021). For the study in its entirety: Comparing tumors with uninvolved tumor-adjacent lungs, the study looked at the T cell repertoires of 236 patients with early-stage NSCLC. The cohort comprised 200 to 300 treatment-naïve NSCLC patients with resected, localized lung tumors. Of the NSCLC patients, around 140 were male and around 99 were female, and the mean age was approximately 66 years.

At diagnosis, tumor, uninvolved tumor-adjacent lung and peripheral blood were collected and then preserved as a mix of FFPE and fresh-frozen material. For TCR repertoire profiling, the blood samples were analyzed as peripheral blood mononuclear cells. The immunoSEQ Assay was used to sequence TCR beta CDR3 regions from DNA. Per the source publication's procedure: To compute T cell density, TCR beta template counts were normalized to usable DNA, which was estimated by amplifying housekeeping genes. Richness was estimated with the preseqR package, extrapolating to 400,000 templates for PBMC samples and 120,000 templates for tissue samples. Clonality was defined by subtracting Pielou's evenness from one. Differential abundance testing on productive amino-acid clonotypes, with a minimum total count of 5 and an alpha of 0.1, was used to identify tissue-enriched TCRs. The Jaccard Index and the Morisita Overlap Index were used to measure how much the repertoires overlapped between compartments. TCR beta CDR3s were clustered by GLIPH together with public tetramer-defined viral CDR3s, and at least three viral sequences plus V-gene enrichment were required for viral motifs. The source is immuneACCESS, and TCRdb retained only in-frame sequences with V and J called. Part of the clones is not carried over; for the studies checked, unresolved V genes explain less than half of this, and the remainder is unexplained. V and J calls and clone size come straight from that table; D and trimming were deduced from the DNA. Here the sample has about 130,000 clones; roughly nine tenths occur a single time. The biggest ten clones account for around 1.8% of the sample.

With respect to this clone: Which antigen it targets is not known. Per-base qualities were not stored, and no clone one base away is much larger.

Overall study results and their limits: Of the top 100 tumor clones, a median of approximately 60 were detected in paired uninvolved adjacent lung; 28 were also among that lung's top 100. Longer overall survival was associated with higher blood T cell density, whereas shorter survival was associated with higher adjacent-lung clonality. Because the study design was exploratory, TCR variables were selected using unadjusted p-values without false-discovery rate correction. Because multi-region sequencing of the tumors was not done, intratumor heterogeneity could not be ruled out. Uninvolved tumor-adjacent lung showed the highest T cell clonality, higher than tumor, which suggests more focused antigenic responses in the adjacent lung.

This clonotype originated in a female donor older than 55 with stage I lung adenocarcinoma. The material sequenced was peripheral blood, taken before any cancer treatment.

The DNA reads as follows: TGTGCCACCGGAGCAATCTATGAGCAGTTCTTC. Translated, it gives CATGAIYEQFF. The V and J segments used are TRBV9 and TRBJ2-1; the D gene cannot be resolved reliably. Including cysteine and phenylalanine, the CDR3 has 11 amino acids. CDR3 DNA is the only sequence kept; it has 33 bases, read in frame from the first base. CDR1 and CDR2, per the germline V gene, are SGDLS and YYNGEE. V gives up 9 bases and J gives up 8 bases, and the segment between their germline ends measures 12 bases.